This T cell receptor beta chain came from a study of regulatory T cells in long-lasting Graves disease. Study-wide findings and caveats: Comparison showed that persistent patients shared more public clonotypes (roughly 2,700) than new patients (966).

To note about this clonotype: What it recognizes is unknown.

Time point in this sample: newly diagnosed GD, antithyroid drugs for less than 3 months. PBMCs were the source of the RNA used for TCR sequencing. The germline CDR1 and CDR2 sequences are LGHNA and YNFKEQ. V was cut by 2 bases and J by 2 bases, with 10 bases left in between. There are 15 residues in the CDR3. With iRepertoire HTBI primers and Arm-PCR of CDR3 regions, TCR beta libraries were built. TCRdb reprocessed the multiplex PCR reads with MiXCR, giving one entry per CDR3 protein. The table lists under 800,000 distinct CDR3 sequences, 16% of them singletons. The same sample was also studied in work on T cells in Graves' hyperthyroidism and ophthalmopathy. According to that study: For the diagnoses, clinical symptoms, serum thyroxine and TRAb, thyroid ultrasound and orbital computed tomography were used.

Here the sequenced sample was peripheral blood mononuclear cells (PBMCs), taken at new diagnosis, from a patient treated with antithyroid drugs. This sequence was found in a woman younger than 45 with Graves disease. J is TRBJ1-3 and V is TRBV4-2; maybe TRBD1 (5 bases). CDR3 loop: CASSQSDSTGNTIYF. For the CDR3, the DNA is TGTGCCAGCAGCCAATCAGACAGTACTGGAAACACCATATATTTT.